The clone carrying this TCR beta chain was observed a single time. The data are from a study of T cell changes during pregnancy in multiple sclerosis. The CDR3 length is 16 residues. Germline CDR1 is SGHAT and CDR2 is FQNNGV. The ends were cut back, 1 base at V and 6 bases at J, with 18 bases in the middle. Data came from immunoSEQ multiplex PCR; TCRdb stores just in-frame clones and leaves some out. Of some 47,000 clones in the sample, 80% to 90% were seen once. The V gene is TRBV11-2, the J gene TRBJ1-2; a weak D match, TRBD1 (5 bases). This receptor was obtained from a female donor with multiple sclerosis, enrolled in a pregnancy study. The sample was CD8+ T cells from peripheral blood mononuclear cells, taken in the second trimester of pregnancy. This CDR3 reads CASSLGFSGKWDGYTF. CDR3 coding DNA: TGTGCCAGCAGCTTAGGGTTCTCAGGGAAATGGGATGGCTACACCTTC.